The entry below describes one TCR beta chain. Its target is not known. The J segment lost 6 bases and the V segment lost 1 base, leaving 3 bases of the junction unmatched. Germline V CDR1 and CDR2: SGHNT, YYREEE (reference sequence). The CDR3 loop spans 14 amino acids. The sample originates from a study of cytotoxic CD8 clonotypes in ibrutinib-treated CLL. General observations from the study: Relative to age-matched healthy donors, clonality at baseline was higher, and it tracked circulating CD8+ T-cell counts.

The table came from immunoSEQ multiplex PCR; TCRdb's copy has only in-frame clones and leaves some out. This sample has some 70,000 clones, with approximately 70% found just once. The sample was PBMCs, taken after 12 months of ibrutinib treatment. The chain links TRBV5-4 to TRBJ2-1; TRBD2 agrees at 8 bases. The TCR was taken from a human donor with chronic lymphocytic leukemia. The CDR3 region has the DNA TGTGCCAGCAGCTTGCCCGGGGGGGGCAATGAGCAGTTCTTC. It specifies CASSLPGGGNEQFF. The entire variable domain, with the rest obtained from reference TRBV5-4 and TRBJ2-1, is as follows: ETGVTQSPTHLIKTRGQQVTLRCSSQSGHNTVSWYQQALGQGPQFIFQYYREEENGRGNFPPRFSGLQFPNYSSELNVNALELDDSALYLCASSLPGGGNEQFFGPGTRLTVL.